This record covers a single T cell receptor (beta chain). Per the germline V gene, CDR1 is GTSNPN and CDR2 is SVGIG (reference sequence). V was clipped by 3 bases and J by 2 bases, with 11 bases between them. The CDR3 is made up of 14 amino acids. This record belongs to a study of blood T cell repertoires in COVID-19. Across the whole study: Acute and convalescent COVID-19 samples came from the United States, Italy and Spain. In each case, the material was cDNA or gDNA derived from T cells, B-cell-depleted T cells, or PBMCs.

Authors' methods: How many nucleated cells were present was estimated from reference gene primer amplification. Clones were read by immunoSEQ multiplex PCR, and TCRdb kept only the in-frame ones, dropping some. Clonal size and the V and J genes are those of that table, whereas D and trimming came from the DNA. The repertoire has 68,000 or so clones, roughly 78% of them found once; the top ten carry more than 25%. This clonotype was sampled from a human donor in a cohort sampled during active COVID-19. The rearrangement joins TRBV30 to TRBJ2-1, with D perhaps TRBD1 (5 bases). Material for sequencing was peripheral blood. The DNA for the CDR3 is TGTGCCTGGAGAAGGCAGGGTCCCTACAATGAGCAGTTCTTC. This gives the protein CAWRRQGPYNEQFF.